This TCR beta chain stems from a study of blood T cell repertoires in COVID-19. The CDR3 consists of 14 residues. The J segment lost 2 bases and the V segment lost 1 base, leaving 0 bases of the junction unmatched. Looked up from germline, CDR1 is LNHDA and CDR2 is SQIVND (reference sequence). Libraries were prepared by immunoSEQ multiplex PCR; TCRdb keeps only in-frame clonotypes and omits some of them. The sample gives 200,000 to 300,000 clones, 85% to 95% of which show up once; over 0.8% is in the top ten. The specimen sequenced was peripheral blood. The V and J genes are TRBV19 and TRBJ1-2; 8 bases are shared with TRBD1. The TCR originated in a young man with COVID-19, enrolled during active disease. CDR3 region: CASSIGTGNYGYTF. The CDR3 bases are TGTGCCAGTAGTATAGGGACAGGGAACTATGGCTACACCTTC.